This TCR beta chain was observed in a study of cytomegalovirus exposure and HLA in healthy donors. Study-wide points: Cytomegalovirus association was listed for about 180 TCR beta chains. Exclusion applied to some V segments, including TRBV6-2 and TRBV6-3, as they were indistinguishable.

Primers: 60 Vbeta forward and 13 Jbeta reverse. Assay used: immunoSEQ multiplex PCR; TCRdb lists only in-frame clones, some missing. Of some 150,000 clones listed, around four fifths are singletons. This cohort consisted of healthy bone marrow donors. With regard to this clone: Its antigen is not known.

V was trimmed by 4 bases and J by 13 bases, leaving 23 bases between them. CDR3 size: 16 residues. Per germline, CDR1 MGHRA and CDR2 YSYEKL. The chain couples TRBV4-1 to TRBJ1-6; unclear D gene. The TCR sequence derives from a male donor in good health and CMV-seronegative. Sequenced input: PBMCs. Written as DNA, the CDR3 is TGCGCCAGCAGCCCGTCGGCTACCACGGGATTTACCCCCCTCCACTTT. The encoded protein is CASSPSATTGFTPLHF.